This paragraph covers one T cell receptor beta chain sequence. This CDR3 comprises 13 residues. Trimming left V 8 bases short and J 2 bases short, with 12 bases between. CDR1 and CDR2 (germline): SGHVS, FQNEAQ. The method was immunoSEQ multiplex PCR; TCRdb's version includes in-frame clones alone and lacks a portion of them. This sample has tens of thousands of clones, with over 85% found just once. The entry originates in a study of T cell changes during pregnancy in multiple sclerosis. The material sequenced was peripheral blood, taken in the second trimester of pregnancy. The TCR comes from a female donor with multiple sclerosis, enrolled in a pregnancy study. J is TRBJ2-5 and V is TRBV7-8; D is possibly TRBD1 (6 bases). DNA for the CDR3: TGTGCCAGCGAGCGAGGGGGACAAGAGACCCAGTACTTC. Its protein is CASERGGQETQYF.